The 29 T cell receptor beta chains listed next were all sequenced from one sample in a study of tumor-infiltrating lymphocytes in primary liver carcinoma. DNA and RNA were both co-extracted from approximately 20-30 mg of bulk tissue that had not been sorted. The template, around 520 ng total RNA, yielded TCR beta cDNA made with a constant-region primer. Slightly modified ARM-PCR with three nested multiplex PCR rounds yielded TCR beta libraries. The study ran its first two PCR rounds for roughly 11 cycles each, using TRBV1-TRBV30 forward primers and a C-beta reverse primer. TCRdb ran MiXCR on the multiplex PCR reads and lists one entry per CDR3 protein. Of 100,000 or so distinct CDR3 sequences detected, about 70% appear once; the ten largest clones hold over 9%. The sample consisted of liver tumor tissue from sampling region 5. Subset indicated: tumor region T5, tumor centre. All receptors derive from a woman in her fifties or sixties with primary liver carcinoma and hepatitis B virus infection.

This chain uses TRBV29-1 with TRBJ2-1; either TRBD1 or TRBD2 may fit D (5 bases each). The length of the CDR3 is 18 residues. Trimming took 1 base from V and 3 from J, leaving 22 bases between them. Looked up from germline, CDR1 is SQVTM and CDR2 is ANQGSEA. The CDR3 region is CSVEGQGWGSVGYNEQFF. The DNA for the CDR3 is TGCAGCGTTGAAGGTCAGGGATGGGGGAGCGTTGGCTACAATGAGCAGTTCTTC.

This clonotype was seen only once. One end of the junction is discordant with germline, which a read error may explain. The chain couples TRBV6-5 to TRBJ2-3, with 12 bases aligning to TRBD1. This CDR3 contains 15 residues. Germline assignment: CDR1 MNHEY and CDR2 SVGAGI. The CDR3 is CASSYGTGGVDTQYF. The CDR3 coding sequence is TGTGCCAGCAGTTACGGGACAGGGGGCGTAGATACGCAATATTTT.

The chain couples TRBV30 to TRBJ2-1, with a weak D call TRBD1 (5 bases). The CDR3 totals 18 residues. CDR1 and CDR2 from the germline V gene are GTSNPN and SVGIG (reference sequence). Trimming took off 1 base at V and 6 bases at J, with 25 bases between the two ends. CDR3 coding DNA: TGTGCCTGGAGTGGAATTCGTCAGGGTTCGTTCCCCTGCAATGAGCAGTTCTTC. Translation: CAWSGIRQGSFPCNEQFF.

Comments on this clonotype: A much larger clone lies one base from this, so it may be a read error. This chain joins TRBV28 and TRBJ2-1; D possibly corresponds to TRBD1 (6 bases). Germline V gene data show CDR1 as MDHEN and CDR2 as SYDVKM. This CDR3 contains 13 residues. V was pared by 6 bases and J by 13 bases, with 19 bases between. This CDR3 is CASSLPDRTFQFF. The CDR3 nucleotides read TGTGCCAGCAGCCTACCCGACAGGACCTTCCAGTTCTTC.

A note on this clonotype: A read error may explain this, as a much larger clone is one base away. The V and J genes are TRBV5-5 and TRBJ2-1; D might be TRBD2 (6 bases). The CDR3 is 13 amino acids. CDR1 and CDR2 (germline): SGHKS, YYEKEE (reference sequence). CDR3 residues: CASSLGGRDEQLF. DNA of the CDR3: TGTGCCAGCAGCTTGGGCGGGCGGGATGAGCAGCTCTTC.

The rearrangement joins TRBV5-1 to TRBJ2-1, with D perhaps matching TRBD1 (6 bases). Looked up from germline, CDR1 is SGHRS and CDR2 is YFSETQ. The CDR3 runs 16 residues. Trimming cost V 1 base and J 2 bases, with 13 bases left between them. CDR3 sequence reads: CASSLKLDSTYNEQFF. In DNA form, the CDR3 reads TGCGCCAGCAGCTTGAAGTTGGACAGTACCTACAATGAGCAGTTCTTC.

Remarks on this clonotype: The junction shows a germline mismatch at one end, possibly a read error. The chain recombines TRBV6-5 with TRBJ2-3; TRBD2 matches at 11 bases. This CDR3 has 14 residues. Looked up from germline, CDR1 is MNHEY and CDR2 is SVGAGI. The CDR3 region has the DNA TGTGCCAGCAGAGCTAGCGGGAGGACAGATGCGCAGTATTTT. It codes for CASRASGRTDAQYF.

This clonotype was found a few times. Just one base apart from a much larger clone, this may be a read error. The V and J genes are TRBV6-5 and TRBJ1-1; D ambiguous. This CDR3 contains 12 residues. With 10 bases removed from V and 0 bases from J, the gap between germline ends came to 9 bases. CDR1 is MNHEY and CDR2 is SVGAGI in the germline V gene. In nucleotides, the CDR3 is TGTGCCAACACCTCGATGAACACTGAAGCTTTCTTT. This translates into CANTSMNTEAFF.

On this clonotype itself: A read error may be the cause here, since a much bigger clone is one base away. The chain combines TRBV7-9 with TRBJ1-2, with a weak D call TRBD1 (6 bases). Germline assignment: CDR1 SEHNR and CDR2 FQNEAQ (reference sequence). The CDR3 is 15 residues long. The CDR3 sequence is CASSASGGLGYSYTF. CDR3 DNA sequence: TGTGCCAGCAGCGCCAGTGGGGGGCTTGGCTATAGCTACACCTTC.

This clonotype was seen only a few times. The chain is built from TRBV5-6 and TRBJ2-1; 8 nucleotides align to TRBD2. This CDR3 has 18 amino acids. Germline V gene data show CDR1 as SGHDT and CDR2 as YYEEEE. V shed 0 bases and J 3 bases; nucleotides not matched to a gene: 11. This CDR3 reads CASSLAPGGRGNYNEQFF. CDR3 DNA sequence: TGTGCCAGCAGCTTGGCTCCGGGGGGGCGGGGAAACTACAATGAGCAGTTCTTC.

Turning to this clonotype: Its ends do not fully match the called genes, so a read error is possible. The chain uses TRBV11-2 and TRBJ2-1; D gene uncertain. The CDR3 is made up of 14 amino acids. CDR1 and CDR2 (germline): SGHAT, FQNNGV. DNA of the CDR3: TGTGTCAGCACCTTAGAACGGACGAACAACGAGCAGTTCTTC. Translated: CVSTLERTNNEQFF.

As concerns this clonotype: The junction departs from germline at one end; a sequencing error may be responsible. The rearrangement links TRBV11-2 to TRBJ1-2; D may be TRBD1 (6 bases). The CDR3 is made up of 13 amino acids. Per germline, CDR1 SGHAT and CDR2 FQNNGV. This CDR3 reads CASNLDRNYGYTF. CDR3 in DNA: TGTGCCAGCAACTTAGACAGGAACTATGGCTACACGTTC. The variable domain in full, completed from reference TRBV11-2 and TRBJ1-2, reads EAGVAQSPRYKIIEKRQSVAFWCNPISGHATLYWYQQILGQGPKLLIQFQNNGVVDDSQLPKDRFSAERLKGVDSTLKIQPAKLEDSAVYLCASNLDRNYGYTFGSGTRLTVV.

On this clonotype: A single base separates this from a much larger clone, so it may be a read error. V is TRBV10-2 and J is TRBJ2-2; D is possibly TRBD2 (6 bases). CDR3 length equals 14 residues. In germline, CDR1 is WSHSY, CDR2 SAAADI. CDR3 protein: CASRTYRNIGGLFF. DNA of the CDR3: TGCGCCAGCAGAACCTATAGGAACATCGGGGGGCTGTTTTTT.

The rearrangement links TRBV11-3 to TRBJ1-1; D might be TRBD1 (5 bases). V was cut by 11 bases and J by 7 bases, with 20 bases left in between. The CDR3 has 13 residues. Looked up from germline, CDR1 is SGHNT and CDR2 is YENEEA. The CDR3 DNA reads as TGTGCCGACAGTTCACGACAGAGGCATGAAGCTTTCTTT. Protein product: CADSSRQRHEAFF.

Comments on this clonotype: The junction does not match germline at one end; this may be a read error. V gene TRBV11-2 combines with J gene TRBJ1-4, with D possibly TRBD1 on 6 matching bases. The CDR3 loop spans 17 amino acids. Germline V gene sequence: CDR1 SGHAT, CDR2 FQNNGV. CDR3 coding DNA: TGTGTCAGCAAGCTCACCCGACAGGCTGCAACTAATGAAAAACTGTTTTTT. It encodes CVSKLTRQAATNEKLFF. The whole variable domain, filled in from reference TRBV11-2 and TRBJ1-4, reads EAGVAQSPRYKIIEKRQSVAFWCNPISGHATLYWYQQILGQGPKLLIQFQNNGVVDDSQLPKDRFSAERLKGVDSTLKIQPAKLEDSAVYLCVSKLTRQAATNEKLFFGSGTQLSVL.

By sample share, this clonotype is medium-sized. This chain links TRBV11-2 with TRBJ1-4; 7 bases fit TRBD1. The germline V gene has CDR1 SGHAT and CDR2 FQNNGV. This CDR3 region has 15 residues. V lost 0 bases to trimming and J lost 5 bases; unmatched junction nucleotides: 3. The CDR3 sequence: CASSLEGGENEKLFF. In DNA form, the CDR3 reads TGTGCCAGCAGCTTAGAAGGGGGCGAAAATGAAAAACTGTTTTTT.

This clonotype has more than one count but fewer than ten. Being one base from a much bigger clone, this may be a read error. The chain uses TRBV7-8 and TRBJ2-3; 11 bases match TRBD2. V lost 5 bases to trimming and J lost 5 bases; unmatched junction nucleotides: 9. The germline gives CDR1 SGHVS, CDR2 FQNEAQ. The CDR3 has 16 residues. This CDR3 is CASSARTSGPRDTQYF. Here the CDR3 DNA reads TGTGCCAGCAGCGCACGGACTAGCGGGCCTAGAGATACGCAGTATTTT. Complete variable domain (other parts from reference TRBV7-8 and TRBJ2-3): GAGVSQSPRYKVAKRGQDVALRCDPISGHVSLFWYQQALGQGPEFLTYFQNEAQLDKSGLPSDRFFAERPEGSVSTLKIQRTQQEDSAVYLCASSARTSGPRDTQYFGPGTRLTVL.

This clonotype is a singleton in its sample. The rearrangement joins TRBV11-2 to TRBJ2-1, with 7 bases aligning to TRBD2. The CDR3 length is 16 residues. Germline lookup yields CDR1 SGHAT and CDR2 FQNNGV. J was trimmed by 4 bases and V by 10 bases; bases with no gene match: 16. CDR3 sequence: CAISLDSLAAYNEQFF. The CDR3, as DNA: TGTGCCATCAGTTTAGATTCCCTAGCGGCTTACAATGAGCAGTTCTTC.

Turning to this clonotype: Since the CDR3 does not end with the conserved phenylalanine or tryptophan, this likely comes from a read error. The chain combines TRBV6-1 with TRBJ1-2, with a tentative D call TRBD1 (6 bases). CDR1 and CDR2 from the germline V gene are MNHNS and SASEGT. With 4 bases removed from V and 4 bases from J, the gap between germline ends came to 13 bases. This CDR3 is 14 amino acids long. CDR3 coding DNA: TGTGCCAGCAGTGGAGAGAGGGGGGCCTATGGCTACACCTAC. Translating it yields CASSGERGAYGYTY.

With respect to this clonotype: This sequence may be a read error, since a much larger clone differs from it by one base. This rearrangement joins TRBV5-8 to TRBJ2-1, with D tentatively TRBD2 (5 bases). The CDR3 extends over 14 amino acids. The V and J ends lost 4 bases and 7 bases respectively, with 15 bases between them. Germline V lookup: CDR1 SGHTS, CDR2 YDEGEE. CDR3 bases: TGTGCCAGCAGCCCCGGAATAGCGAGGAATGAGCAGTTCTTC. Translated, it gives CASSPGIARNEQFF.

The rearrangement joins TRBV5-4 to TRBJ2-1; D is perhaps TRBD1 or TRBD2 (5 bases each). Germline V gene data show CDR1 as SGHNT and CDR2 as YYREEE (reference sequence). This CDR3 comprises 16 residues. V lost 9 bases and J 4 bases, leaving 23 bases between the germline ends. The CDR3 spells CANTRGGPLPYNEQFF. CDR3 in DNA: TGTGCCAACACCCGTGGGGGACCTCTTCCATACAATGAGCAGTTCTTC.

In the case of this clonotype: One junction end disagrees with the germline gene, perhaps due to a read error. V gene TRBV10-3 combines with J gene TRBJ1-1, with 7 positions matching TRBD1. The CDR3 extends over 15 amino acids. Germline-derived CDR1 and CDR2 are ENHRY and SYGVKD. This CDR3 reads CTITRGTALNTEAFF. CDR3 in DNA: TGTACCATCACGAGAGGGACAGCTTTGAACACTGAAGCTTTCTTT.

The chain carries TRBV28 and TRBJ2-7, with a possible D match to TRBD2 (5 bases). CDR1 MDHEN and CDR2 SYDVKM come from the germline V gene. The germline V and J ends were trimmed by 8 bases and 3 bases, with 20 bases remaining between them. This CDR3 has 15 residues. The CDR3 bases are TGTGCCAGCTGCACAGACCCCGGTCGGGGCTACGAGCAGTACTTC. Protein sequence: CASCTDPGRGYEQYF. The entire variable domain, with the rest obtained from reference TRBV28 and TRBJ2-7, is as follows: DVKVTQSSRYLVKRTGEKVFLECVQDMDHENMFWYRQDPGLGLRLIYFSYDVKMKEKGDIPEGYSVSREKKERFSLILESASTNQTSMYLCASCTDPGRGYEQYFGPGTRLTVT.

Of note for this clonotype: At one end, the junction sequence differs from germline, possibly due to a read error. This sequence joins TRBV7-9 and TRBJ2-1, with 7 bases aligning to TRBD2. The CDR3 has 17 residues. Germline values: CDR1 SEHNR, CDR2 FQNEAQ (reference sequence). CDR3 loop: CVSSLGGRGSAYNEQFF. The CDR3 coding sequence is TGTGTCAGCAGCTTAGGTGGGCGCGGGAGCGCCTACAATGAGCAGTTCTTC.

Regarding this clonotype: This may arise from a read error, as a much more abundant clone is one base away. This sequence joins TRBV10-3 and TRBJ1-1; D gene uncertain. From germline, CDR1 is ENHRY and CDR2 SYGVKD. CDR3 size: 13 residues. CDR3 protein: CAISAAMKTEAFF. The DNA for the CDR3 is TGTGCCATCAGTGCGGCCATGAAGACTGAAGCTTTCTTT.

The V and J genes are TRBV12-3 or TRBV12-4 and TRBJ2-7, with D possibly called TRBD1 or TRBD2 (6 bases each). The CDR3 is 17 amino acids. V was clipped by 4 bases and J by 7 bases, with 26 bases between them. CDR3 DNA sequence: TGTGCCAGCAGTTCCGACGGGGGCAGGGTCCGTTACTATGAGCAGTACTTC. Translated: CASSSDGGRVRYYEQYF.

The V and J genes are TRBV5-1 and TRBJ2-6; D possibly matches TRBD1 or TRBD2 (5 bases each). This CDR3 has 17 amino acids. Germline loops: CDR1 SGHRS, CDR2 YFSETQ. V was cut by 3 bases and J by 0 bases, with 13 bases left in between. The CDR3 region is CASSSGTANSGANVLTF. CDR3 DNA: TGCGCCAGCAGCTCCGGGACGGCCAACTCTGGGGCCAACGTCCTGACTTTC. Full variable domain (missing parts from reference TRBV5-1 and TRBJ2-6): KAGVTQTPRYLIKTRGQQVTLSCSPISGHRSVSWYQQTPGQGLQFLFEYFSETQRNKGNFPGRFSGRQFSNSRSEMNVSTLELGDSALYLCASSSGTANSGANVLTFGAGSRLTVL.

Note on this clonotype: Since a much larger clone is just one base distant, this may be a read error. This CDR3 is missing its conserved last phenylalanine or tryptophan, likely due to a read error. V is TRBV6-6 and J is TRBJ2-3; no clear D. This CDR3 comprises 14 residues. CDR1 and CDR2 from the germline V gene are MNHNY and SVGAGI (reference sequence). The V end was cut by 2 bases, the J end by 1 base, with 7 bases between. In DNA form, the CDR3 reads TGTGCCAGCAGTTACCAGCCTCGCACAGATACGCAGTATTCT. It codes for CASSYQPRTDTQYS.

This clonotype occurred many times. This chain uses TRBV5-1 with TRBJ2-5; possible D gene TRBD1, 5 bases. CDR3 size: 13 residues. Trimming shortened V by 4 bases and J by 1 base, and 8 bases separated the two germline ends. Per germline, CDR1 SGHRS and CDR2 YFSETQ. The CDR3, as DNA: TGCGCCAGCAGCGGAGACAGCCAAGAGACCCAGTACTTC. It translates to CASSGDSQETQYF.